Detailed here is one T cell receptor (beta chain). This clone's antigen is unknown. The sample holds no much larger clone one base away, and base qualities are not on file. This specimen comes from a study of PD-L1 blockade in urothelial cancer (dated by TCRdb to the late 2010s). About the study as a whole: All patients started therapy in about 2014 and received atezolizumab 1,200 mg intravenously every 3 weeks. In the same patients who had TCR sequencing, pretreatment tumors also underwent whole exome sequencing and RNA sequencing. An exploratory multi-omic analysis was conducted of the somatic, immune and clinical correlates of response to PD-L1 blockade with atezolizumab in urothelial cancer. Blood samples were analyzed at 3 weeks after treatment start (second dose) and at 6 weeks after treatment start. Durable clinical benefit was achieved by nine patients but not by the remaining 20. An ECOG performance status of 0 or 1 was recorded for the patients, and 0 to 3 prior chemotherapy regimens had been received by the patients. Pretreatment tumor samples, along with matched peripheral blood serially collected before and after atezolizumab treatment, were subjected to TCR sequencing. About 90% of the roughly 29 patients were males with bladder-origin urothelial cancer, and 18 of 29 reported a prior smoking history. Blood samples gave a median of around 140,000 T cells and 80,000 to 95,000 unique TCRs, with a median clonality of approximately 0.08. Pretreatment blood TCR-seq was available for nearly 30 patients, at least one posttreatment blood collection was obtained for around 25 patients, and tumor TCR-seq was available for around 25 patients. Progression-free survival longer than 6 months counted as durable clinical benefit, and TCR features were additionally tested against both progression-free and overall survival. Overall study outcomes, separate from this receptor: Improved progression-free and overall survival was associated with having pretreatment peripheral blood TCR clonality below the median. Because the sample size was small (n ≈ 29) and many of the analyses were exploratory, the results are meant to be hypothesis-generating. Greater expansion of tumor-associated TCR clones in peripheral blood 3 weeks after the start of treatment was observed in patients with durable benefit (n ≈ 22, p = 0.022).

A cohort of 25 to 35 patients with locally advanced or metastatic urothelial carcinoma, treated at Memorial Sloan Kettering on a trial protocol, was included. Peripheral blood mononuclear cells were collected pretreatment and during treatment, with between 1 and 8 total time points per patient. The Qiagen DNeasy Blood extraction kit was used to purify genomic DNA from total PBMCs and tumor samples. Collected pretreatment and during treatment, PBMCs were isolated and stored as previously described. Synthetic TCR analog templates were spiked into each PCR so that absolute template abundance could be estimated from read counts. The immunoSEQ assay was used to amplify TCRbeta CDR3 regions from genomic DNA with bias-controlled V and J gene primers. Sequencing of rearranged TCRbeta segments was done at approximately 20X coverage. Processing in the source paper ran as follows. Sequencing errors were corrected by clustering, and CDR3s were annotated against IMGT so that V, D and J genes could be assigned. Downstream analyses used only productive TCRbeta rearrangements, leaving out any out-of-frame or stop-codon sequences. To compute clonality, Shannon entropy was normalized by the log of the number of unique productive sequences and then subtracted from one. Fisher's exact test with Benjamini-Hochberg correction, using a cutoff of adjusted p below 0.01, was how clones that differed between time points or between blood and tumor were identified. What TCRdb holds here is the immuneACCESS table cut down to in-frame rearrangements. Part of the clones is not present; checked against another copy, under half of the missing clones reflect an unresolved V gene, and the others are unexplained. V and J calls and clone size are those listed in that table; D and trimming were worked out from the DNA. The table for this sample lists 70,000 to 75,000 clones; about 89% of them were counted only once. The ten top clones hold around 3.3% of the sample.

From a lookup of the germline V gene, CDR1 and CDR2 are SQVTM and ANQGSEA. Compared with germline, V lacks 7 bases and J lacks 1 base; bases without a gene match: 12. Reading from cysteine to phenylalanine, the CDR3 counts 15 amino acids. Kept here is only the CDR3 DNA, which spans 45 bases and is read in frame from base 1. This sequence was found in a man aged 60 to 69 with urothelial cancer. The sequencing here drew on PBMCs, taken around atezolizumab (anti-PD-L1) treatment. Recombination joined TRBV29-1 with TRBJ2-7, and 8 bases in between align with TRBD2. The DNA reads TGCAGCGCCTCGGGGGGGCTAGCGAAATCCTACGAGCAGTACTTC. This is translated as CSASGGLAKSYEQYF.